This TCR beta chain appears in the sequencing data of a study of blood T cells in healthy people across ages (dated by TCRdb to 2013 to 2016). At the level of the whole study: In model experiments, template switching captured about one uniquely barcoded TCR beta cDNA molecule for every two T cells. Age-related changes in TCR beta repertoire diversity were measured in the study by deep sequencing normalized with unique cDNA molecular identifiers. Four age groups were formed from the donors: young (average approximately 17 years), middle-aged (approximately 40), aged (about 62) and long-lived (more than 75). To avoid experimental bias, donors of different ages were distributed randomly across sequencing lanes. The study analyzed two additional independent replicas of 1 million unique cDNA reads from the same blood draw for two donors, one aged 18 to 30 and one aged 80 or older. Summary of the overall study and its limitations: Conclusive comparison of naive and antigen-experienced compartments was prevented by the profiling of bulk unsorted PBMCs. Estimates of total diversity based on one million sequenced T cells were regarded as lower bounds and as underestimates. Observed TCR beta diversity per million T cells fell roughly linearly with age, and a significant reduction was already apparent by age approximately 41. Compared with the aged group, the long-lived group had more naive CD4+ T cells, fewer expanded clones and increased TCR diversity, a pattern suggesting age selection. Observed TCR beta diversity correlated strongly with the percentage of naive T cells measured by flow cytometry. The CMV infection status of donors was not known, potentially confounding age-related changes in expanded clonotypes.

Systemically healthy Caucasian individuals from Russia, about 38 in total and aged roughly 6 to 90 years, were included as donors. Each donor gave ten milliliters of peripheral blood, collected into EDTA-treated Vacutainer tubes. Ficoll-Paque density-gradient centrifugation was used to isolate PBMCs, with at least 7 million per sample. Trizol reagent was used to extract total RNA from the PBMCs, yielding at least 6 micrograms per sample. The percentages of naive CD45RAhigh/CD27high T cells were determined by flow cytometry on a PBMC aliquot from every donor. CDR1 and CDR2 were assigned from the germline V gene as SGHTA and FQGNSA. The V end loses 6 bases and the J end loses 5 bases, and a stretch of 9 bases separates them. From the cysteine up to the phenylalanine, the CDR3 has a length of 12 residues. Solely the CDR3 DNA is kept, with 36 bases framed from the first base. This clonotype was observed a handful of times. The antigen it recognizes is unknown. One base away there is no much larger clone; base qualities are not given.

To prepare the library, 5' RACE was applied. The sequencing machine was an Illumina HiSeq 2500. A second PCR of roughly 7 to 12 cycles was run with a J-beta primer mix and a sample-barcoded 5' primer. Each TCR beta cDNA molecule received a unique molecular identifier from a template-switch 5' adaptor carrying 12 random nucleotides. Each sample yielded at least 2.5 million CDR3-containing paired-end reads. First-strand cDNA was synthesized from all RNA with the Mint cDNA synthesis kit, primed by a TRBC-specific oligonucleotide. After uracil-DNA glycosylase treatment, a first 18-cycle PCR used universal primers M1SS and BC2_uni_R on all cDNA. The published analysis was carried out like this. Each sample was normalized by randomly selecting 1 million high-quality reads, each carrying a distinct molecular identifier. Instead of being binned into consensus sequences, reads that shared molecular identifiers were thrown out. MiTCR, run with a Q25 quality threshold and the strictest error-elimination algorithm, handled CDR3 identification, clonotype clustering and error correction. A nonparametric unseen species model using Euler transformation provided a lower-bound estimate of total TCR beta diversity. The raw public reads went through TCRdb reprocessing: fastp at Q25, MiXCR clone calling, in-frame beta chains kept. Entries that share a CDR3 protein sequence are merged under the most common genes and DNA. V and J calls and clone size were set by TCRdb, not the authors. The table for this sample lists hundreds of thousands of distinct CDR3 sequences; 35% to 50% of them were counted only once. Clones ranked in the top ten supply 25% to 35% of the sample.

The sequence came from an elderly man in good health. The receptor chain draws on TRBV7-2 and TRBJ2-3; the D assignment is uncertain and may be TRBD1 or TRBD2, with 5 bases supporting each. Source material: blood. The CDR3 has the sequence CASRRGGDTQYF. At the DNA level, the sequence is TGTGCCAGCAGGAGGGGTGGAGATACGCAGTATTTT.